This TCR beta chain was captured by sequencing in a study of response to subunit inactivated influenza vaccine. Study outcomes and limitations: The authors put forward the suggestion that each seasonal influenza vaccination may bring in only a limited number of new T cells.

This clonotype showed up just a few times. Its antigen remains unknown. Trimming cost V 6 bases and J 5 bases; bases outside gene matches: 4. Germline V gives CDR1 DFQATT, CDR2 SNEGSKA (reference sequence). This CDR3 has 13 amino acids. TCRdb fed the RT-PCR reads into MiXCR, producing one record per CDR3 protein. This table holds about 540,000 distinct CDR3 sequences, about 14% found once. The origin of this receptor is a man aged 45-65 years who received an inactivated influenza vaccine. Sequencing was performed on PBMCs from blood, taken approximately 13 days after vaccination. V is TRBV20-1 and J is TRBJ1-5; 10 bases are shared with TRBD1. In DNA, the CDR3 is TGCAGTGCGCCGGGACAGGGGTATCAGCCCCAGCATTTT. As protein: CSAPGQGYQPQHF.